This is a list of T cell receptor beta chains from one sample in a study of cytomegalovirus exposure and HLA in healthy donors. Generated by immunoSEQ multiplex PCR, the TCRdb table keeps only in-frame clones and is missing some. The sample includes some 87,000 clones, 78% of them seen just once. The specimen sequenced was PBMCs. Receptors originate from a man aged 18 to 30 in good health and CMV-seropositive. Each CDR3 is given with its conserved first and last residue. Only part of the rows carry a size: once, few, many, or a class if the clone is expanded.

>15|TRBV29-1|NA
CSVRLSAERRYEQYF
>17|TRBV5-4|NA
CASSLTLAGGDYNEQFF
>14|TRBV5-1|NA
CASSANRVGETQYF
>14|TRBV11-2|once
CASSLVAQAYEQYF
>14|TRBV29-1|NA
CSAGGTQDHYGYTF
>15|TRBV4-1|NA
CASSQDLGSGNTIYF
>13|TRBV5-6|NA
CASSLDRYYEQYF
>14|TRBV28|NA
CASSPSGQGGEQYF
>13|TRBV6-4|NA
CASSDSPTDTQYF
>15|TRBV11-1|NA
CASSLSGTNRETQYF
>18|TRBV6-1|few
CASSEARGAGGDADTQYF
>14|TRBV27|NA
CASSENRGRYEQFF
>13|TRBV27|NA
CASSLAADNEQFF
>16|TRBV14|NA
CASSQDRPGVSDTQYF
>15|TRBV14|NA
CASSVLAGGGDTQYF
>16|TRBV4-2|few
CASSQEVGQGEAEAFF
>14|TRBV6-5|NA
CASRAGTGEEKLFF
>15|TRBV28|NA
CASTLGGTGGETQYF
>14|TRBV28|once
CASRKGQGGEKLFF
>15|TRBV5-6|many
CASSLTGTGDTEAFF
>15|TRBV7-8|NA
CASSPRGGLGQPQHF
>14|TRBV28|NA
CASRSQGVTGELFF
>16|TRBV29-1|NA
CSVPSTPGHKGGEQFF
>17|TRBV5-4|once
CASSRPGLAGVAYEQYF
>16|TRBV7-6|NA
CASSLISGRASYEQYF
>11|TRBV7-9|NA
CASSWDRERFF
>13|TRBV28|NA
CASQNRVNTEAFF
>15|TRBV10-3|once
CAITPGRGLLGELFF
>15|TRBV5-1|NA
CASSLGRAASAEAFF
>16|TRBV6-5|NA
CASSLHLAGAGYEQYF
>16|TRBV7-9|NA
CASSLGGLAGYNEQFF
>14|TRBV5-1|NA
CASSPGDSRAEAFF
>13|TRBV29-1|NA
CSVERAGGAWQYF
>18|TRBV25-1|NA
CASSEYPRLAGGVYTQYF